These 7 T cell receptor beta chains were sequenced from one sample in a study of blood T cell repertoires in COVID-19. The method was immunoSEQ multiplex PCR; TCRdb's version includes in-frame clones alone and lacks a portion of them. The data contain about 150,000 clones, approximately 86% of them singletons. The specimen sequenced was PBMCs or T cells enriched from blood (not recorded which). These receptors all stem from a woman aged 40 to 50 who had recovered from COVID-19.

This chain connects TRBV6-5 to TRBJ2-2; D gene uncertain. The germline gives CDR1 MNHEY, CDR2 SVGAGI. There are 14 residues in the CDR3. The V end lost 4 bases, the J end lost 1 base, and 7 bases lay between the germline ends. The CDR3 region is CASSSSRNTGELFF. CDR3 sequence (DNA): TGTGCCAGCAGTTCCTCCCGGAACACCGGGGAGCTGTTTTTT.

The chain links TRBV2 to TRBJ2-7; TRBD1 matches 10 bases. Looked up from germline, CDR1 is SNHLY and CDR2 is FYNNEI. This CDR3 spans 16 amino acids. Trimming removed 7 bases from V and 7 bases from J; junction bases left unmatched: 16. The CDR3 protein is CASTTPEGTGDSEQYF. The CDR3 nucleotides read TGTGCCAGCACCACACCGGAGGGGACAGGGGACTCGGAGCAGTACTTC.

The chain joins TRBV7-6 to TRBJ1-5, with unresolved D. The CDR3 loop spans 14 amino acids. The V end lost 1 base, the J end lost 6 bases, and 10 bases lay between the germline ends. The germline V gene has CDR1 SGHVS and CDR2 FNYEAQ. The CDR3 sequence is CASSLVSPGQPQHF. The CDR3 DNA reads as TGTGCCAGCAGCTTAGTGAGTCCTGGTCAGCCCCAGCATTTT.

At least ten counts were recorded for this clone. The V call is TRBV15, the J call TRBJ1-1; no reliable D call. The germline CDR1 and CDR2 sequences are LNHNV and YYDKDF (reference sequence). This CDR3 spans 13 amino acids. The V end was cut by 5 bases, the J end by 2 bases, with 9 bases between. The CDR3 nucleotides read TGTGCCACCAGCGAAAACTCTAACACTGAAGCTTTCTTT. Translation: CATSENSNTEAFF. The whole variable domain, filled in from reference TRBV15 and TRBJ1-1, reads DAMVIQNPRYQVTQFGKPVTLSCSQTLNHNVMYWYQQKSSQAPKLLFHYYDKDFNNEADTPDNFQSRRPNTSFCFLDIRSPGLGDTAMYLCATSENSNTEAFFGQGTRLTVV.

This rearrangement joins TRBV3-1 (or the pseudogene TRBV3-2) to TRBJ1-2; 10 nucleotides agree with TRBD1. The J segment lost 8 bases and the V segment lost 3 bases, leaving 6 bases of the junction unmatched. CDR3 size: 14 residues. Germline V gives CDR1 LGHDT, CDR2 YNNKEL (reference sequence). The DNA for the CDR3 is TGTGCCAGCAGCCACCGACAGGGGGCGCGGGGCTACACCTTC. Translating gives CASSHRQGARGYTF.

The chain is built from TRBV19 and TRBJ1-5; TRBD1 matches at 8 bases. The germline V gene encodes CDR1 LNHDA and CDR2 SQIVND (reference sequence). This CDR3 is built from 16 residues. Trimming cost V 5 bases and J 1 base; bases outside gene matches: 7. CDR3: CASSPRGQGSNQPQHF. The CDR3 DNA reads TGTGCCAGTAGTCCAAGAGGACAGGGAAGCAATCAGCCCCAGCATTTT.

The rearrangement uses TRBV29-1 and TRBJ1-2; maybe TRBD1 (5 bases). Germline assignment: CDR1 SQVTM and CDR2 ANQGSEA. CDR3 length: 14 residues. V dropped 0 bases and J dropped 7 bases, with 15 bases sitting between them. The CDR3 bases are TGCAGCGTTGAAGATACTTACGGGGGTCGTGGCTACACCTTC. This translates into CSVEDTYGGRGYTF.